This T cell receptor (beta chain) derives from a study of T-cell memory formation after mild COVID-19. Points from the study as a whole: Later expanders leaned CD4+, whereas day 15 to 85 contracting clones were balanced CD4/CD8. Cross-reactive memory seemingly joined, as some responding clones were found in pre-infection memory. CD4+ contracting clones were found mainly in CM and EM, and CD8+ ones in EMRA.

TCRdb re-called the 5' RACE reads with MiXCR, one entry per CDR3 protein. The sample holds approximately 490,000 distinct CDR3 sequences; around 20% are singletons and the top ten take around 12%. The germline V gene encodes CDR1 SGHRS and CDR2 YFSETQ. Trimming left V 6 bases short and J 7 bases short, with 17 bases between. The CDR3 loop spans 14 amino acids. This clonotype occurred a few times. Its target is unknown. This clonotype was obtained from an adult woman who had mild COVID-19 (a few samples of this study predate the infection). Cell type and time point are not known. The J gene is TRBJ2-1, the V gene TRBV5-1; a weak D match, TRBD1 (5 bases). The source material was PBMCs or a T cell subset sorted from them (not recorded which). CDR3 region: CASTTAGLGNEQFF. As DNA, the CDR3 is TGCGCCAGCACCACCGCAGGGTTAGGGAATGAGCAGTTCTTC.